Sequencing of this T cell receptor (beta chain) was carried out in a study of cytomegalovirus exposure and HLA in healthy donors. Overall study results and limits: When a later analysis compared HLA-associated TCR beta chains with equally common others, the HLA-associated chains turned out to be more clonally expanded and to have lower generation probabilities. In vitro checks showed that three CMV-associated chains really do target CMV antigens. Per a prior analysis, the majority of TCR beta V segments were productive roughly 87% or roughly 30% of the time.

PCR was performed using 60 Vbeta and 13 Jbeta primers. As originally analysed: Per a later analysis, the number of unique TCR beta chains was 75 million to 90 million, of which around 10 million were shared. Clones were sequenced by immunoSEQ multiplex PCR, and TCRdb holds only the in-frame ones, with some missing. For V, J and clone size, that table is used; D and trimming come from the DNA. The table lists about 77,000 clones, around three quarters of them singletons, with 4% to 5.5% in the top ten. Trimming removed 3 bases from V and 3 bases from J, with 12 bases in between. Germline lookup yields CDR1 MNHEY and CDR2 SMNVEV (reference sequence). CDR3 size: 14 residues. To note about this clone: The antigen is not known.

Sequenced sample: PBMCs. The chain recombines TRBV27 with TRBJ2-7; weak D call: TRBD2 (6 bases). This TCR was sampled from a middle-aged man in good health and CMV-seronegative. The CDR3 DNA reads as TGTGCCAGCAGTTTCGGCGGGACGAACTACGAGCAGTACTTC. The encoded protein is CASSFGGTNYEQYF.